This TCR beta chain was identified during a study of blood T cell repertoires in COVID-19 (TCRdb year 2020). For context, the study as a whole: Samples covering the acute and convalescent phases of COVID-19 were provided by collaborators in the United States, Italy and Spain. The prospective study material was composed of cDNA or gDNA derived from T cells, B-cell-depleted T cells, or PBMCs. The dataset comprised deeply sampled blood TCRbeta repertoires from subjects exposed to, actively infected with, or recovered from COVID-19. The repertoires were made available in a free public database intended to serve as a resource for research on the immune response to SARS-CoV-2. The samples were drawn from two sources: the first 160 participants of the ongoing ImmuneRACE study, and 950 to 1,500 subjects contributed by 6 global collaborators. Nearly every sample came with metadata listing a de-identified subject ID, COVID-19 status, age in years and sex. Where available, HLA class I and class II types were taken from metadata supplied by the sample provider and were not determined by assay-based typing.

What the work shows at the level of the full study, not this receptor alone: Clinical and demographic metadata were provided uncurated, with the amount varying by source and participant.

The immunoSEQ Assay, a bias-controlled multiplex PCR, was used to amplify TCRbeta CDR3 regions from genomic DNA. From the authors' description of their analysis: Within the assay, amplification of reference gene primers was used to estimate how many nucleated cells each sample contained. Sequence reads were collapsed and filtered to measure the absolute abundance of every unique TCRbeta CDR3 rearrangement. For each sample, productive Simpson clonality was calculated as the square root of Simpson's diversity index across productive rearrangements. Sourced from immuneACCESS, this table was stored by TCRdb with only in-frame sequences that have V and J called. A share of the clones is absent; for the studies checked, an unresolved V gene accounts for under half, and the remainder has no known explanation. The V and J calls and clone size are taken from that table; D and trimming were inferred from the DNA. This sample is represented by some 170,000 clones; around 76% of them were singletons. The ten largest account for approximately 8.7% of the sample.

Points on this clone: Its antigen remains unidentified. Nothing much larger sits one base from this clone, and base qualities are not available.

V was cut back by 5 bases and J by 2 bases, leaving a gap of 8 bases between them. Reading the germline V gene gives CDR1 SGHTA and CDR2 FQGNSA. Including the terminal cysteine and phenylalanine, the CDR3 comprises 13 residues. Solely the CDR3 DNA is kept, with 39 bases framed from the first base. The collaborating institutions used their own protocols to collect whole blood in K2EDTA tubes. For TCRbeta analysis, collaborator samples were shipped as frozen whole blood, as isolated PBMCs, or as DNA extracted from either sample type. Sequenced input: peripheral blood. This sequence was found in a woman between 65 and 79 years old with acute or convalescent COVID-19. The V gene is TRBV7-2 and the J gene is TRBJ2-3, with no reliable assignment of the D segment. The CDR3 has the sequence CASSADTTDTQYF. The bases read TGTGCCAGCAGCGCAGACACCACAGATACGCAGTATTTT.